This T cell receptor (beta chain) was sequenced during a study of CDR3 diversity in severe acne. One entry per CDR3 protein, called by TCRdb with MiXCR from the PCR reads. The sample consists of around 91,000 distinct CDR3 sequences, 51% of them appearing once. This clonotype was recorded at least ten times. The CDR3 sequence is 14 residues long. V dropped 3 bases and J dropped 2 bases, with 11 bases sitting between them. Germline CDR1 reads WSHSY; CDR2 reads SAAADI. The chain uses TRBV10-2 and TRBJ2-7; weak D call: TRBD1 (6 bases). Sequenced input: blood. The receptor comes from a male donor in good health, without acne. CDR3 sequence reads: CASSEGGTPYEQYF. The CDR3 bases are TGCGCCAGCAGTGAAGGGGGTACCCCCTACGAGCAGTACTTC.